This passage covers 27 T cell receptor beta chains from one sample sequenced in a study of blood T cells in healthy people across ages. Through a sample-barcoded 5' primer and a J-beta primer mix, a second PCR was run for 7 to 11 cycles. MiXCR was run by TCRdb on the 5' RACE reads, yielding one entry per CDR3 protein. Among about 1 million distinct CDR3 sequences listed, around 25% were seen once. The same data also contributed to another study, on T cells of mothers and their children.

The sequencing input was blood. Receptors originate from a girl aged 2 to 9 in good health.

This clonotype was picked up a small number of times. The chain links TRBV6-1 to TRBJ2-6; D remains ambiguous. The CDR3 is 16 amino acids. CDR1 and CDR2 from the germline V gene are MNHNS and SASEGT. The ends were cut back, 4 bases at V and 2 bases at J, with 12 bases in the middle. CDR3 nucleotides: TGTGCCAGCAGTGTGACACGGACCCCTGGGGCCAACGTCCTGACTTTC. This sequence encodes CASSVTRTPGANVLTF.

This clonotype occurred a few times. The chain couples TRBV12-3 or TRBV12-4 to TRBJ1-5; unclear D gene. V was cut by 3 bases and J by 0 bases, with 6 bases left in between. This CDR3 is built from 14 residues. CDR3 in DNA: TGTGCCAGCAGTTTTAAATATAGCAATCAGCCCCAGCATTTT. Translating gives CASSFKYSNQPQHF.

This clonotype was observed a few times. V is TRBV7-2 and J is TRBJ1-1; D uncertain. The CDR3 is made up of 15 amino acids. The V and J ends lost 1 base and 4 bases respectively, with 13 bases between them. Germline V gene sequence: CDR1 SGHTA, CDR2 FQGNSA. The CDR3 reads CASSLGEVGSTEAFF. The CDR3 DNA reads as TGTGCCAGCAGCTTAGGGGAGGTCGGGAGCACTGAAGCTTTCTTT.

This clonotype was seen a few times. The rearrangement joins TRBV12-3 or TRBV12-4 to TRBJ1-3, with 10 bases fitting TRBD1. J lost 4 bases, V lost 5 bases, and 5 bases had no gene match. The CDR3 consists of 15 residues. The CDR3 DNA reads as TGTGCCAGCAGTCCCGGGACAGGGGTAGGAAACACCATATATTTT. It yields the protein CASSPGTGVGNTIYF.

The sample holds a few counts of this clonotype. The V call is TRBV29-1, the J call TRBJ2-1; 8 positions match TRBD1. V shed 0 bases, J shed 0 bases, and the junction held 13 bases outside the gene matches. The germline CDR1 and CDR2 sequences are SQVTM and ANQGSEA. The CDR3 consists of 19 residues. The CDR3 coding sequence is TGCAGCGTTGAAGATCTTCTAGGACAGGGACTCGGCTCCTACAATGAGCAGTTCTTC. Translated, it gives CSVEDLLGQGLGSYNEQFF.

This clonotype was recorded a few times. The chain combines TRBV15 with TRBJ2-3, with 10 positions matching TRBD2. CDR3 size: 18 residues. Germline trimming cut 3 bases from V and 4 bases from J; bases unmatched to any gene: 13. Germline lookup yields CDR1 LNHNV and CDR2 YYDKDF (reference sequence). This CDR3 reads CATSSTTPSGSSPDTQYF. The CDR3 DNA is TGTGCCACCAGCAGCACAACCCCTAGCGGGAGTTCCCCAGATACGCAGTATTTT.

The rearrangement links TRBV29-1 to TRBJ2-1; 10 bases agree with TRBD1. The J call may be incorrect, as the DNA end agrees better with TRBJ2-7. The V gene's germline CDR1 is SQVTM and CDR2 ANQGSEA. This CDR3 has 14 amino acids. CDR3 coding DNA: TGCAGCGTTATGTGGGGACAGGGGTCCTACGAGCAGTACTTC. Residues: CSVMWGQGSYEQYF.

A few counts support this clonotype. The chain carries TRBV12-3 or TRBV12-4 and TRBJ2-1, with D possibly TRBD1 on 6 matching bases. With 7 bases removed from V and 5 bases from J, the gap between germline ends came to 9 bases. This CDR3 spans 12 amino acids. CDR3 bases: TGTGCCAGCACCGGGGACAACAATGAGCAGTTCTTC. Its translation is CASTGDNNEQFF.

The rearrangement joins TRBV25-1 to TRBJ2-5; D remains unclear. With 3 bases removed from V and 1 base from J, the gap between germline ends came to 6 bases. Germline CDR1 reads MGHDK; CDR2 reads SYGVNS. The CDR3 runs to 13 residues. The CDR3 loop is CASSDYSQETQYF. DNA of the CDR3: TGTGCCAGCAGTGATTACAGCCAAGAGACCCAGTACTTC.

The rearrangement uses TRBV7-9 and TRBJ2-5; no definite D call. V dropped 5 bases and J dropped 4 bases, with 14 bases sitting between them. Germline V lookup: CDR1 SEHNR, CDR2 FQNEAQ (reference sequence). This CDR3 contains 14 residues. The CDR3: CASSARTAPETQYF. In DNA form, the CDR3 reads TGTGCCAGCAGCGCCCGGACGGCCCCAGAGACCCAGTACTTC. The full variable domain, with the rest looked up from reference TRBV7-9 and TRBJ2-5, is DTGVSQNPRHKITKRGQNVTFRCDPISEHNRLYWYRQTLGQGPEFLTYFQNEAQLEKSRLLSDRFSAERPKGSFSTLEIQRTEQGDSAMYLCASSARTAPETQYFGPGTRLLVL.

This clonotype was picked up a small number of times. J is TRBJ2-7 and V is TRBV7-8; TRBD1 or TRBD2 may be the D gene (6 bases each). The CDR3 is made up of 17 amino acids. CDR1 is SGHVS, CDR2 FQNEAQ, per germline. V dropped 1 base and J dropped 2 bases, with 18 bases sitting between them. The CDR3 bases are TGTGCCAGCAGCTTAGAGGGGGGCGGGGATAACGCCTACGAGCAGTACTTC. This gives the protein CASSLEGGGDNAYEQYF.

This chain joins TRBV5-1 and TRBJ2-3, with TRBD2 identical over 12 bases. Germline CDR1 reads SGHRS; CDR2 reads YFSETQ. Trimming at V came to 0 bases and at J to 4 bases, leaving 3 bases not matched to a gene. CDR3 length: 16 residues. The CDR3 loop reads CASSLGLAGAPDTQYF. CDR3 nucleotide sequence: TGCGCCAGCAGCTTGGGACTAGCGGGAGCCCCAGATACGCAGTATTTT. The whole variable domain, filled in from reference TRBV5-1 and TRBJ2-3, reads KAGVTQTPRYLIKTRGQQVTLSCSPISGHRSVSWYQQTPGQGLQFLFEYFSETQRNKGNFPGRFSGRQFSNSRSEMNVSTLELGDSALYLCASSLGLAGAPDTQYFGPGTRLTVL.

The chain uses TRBV12-3 or TRBV12-4 and TRBJ2-6; maybe TRBD1 (5 bases). The CDR3 runs to 14 residues. V was shortened by 8 bases and J by 3 bases, with 11 bases between the two germline ends. The CDR3 sequence is CASQGDFGANVLTF. CDR3 coding DNA: TGTGCCAGCCAGGGTGACTTTGGGGCCAACGTCCTGACTTTC.

V is TRBV29-1 and J is TRBJ2-1; D remains unclear. Germline CDR1 and CDR2: SQVTM and ANQGSEA. Deletions cut 8 bases from V and 6 bases from J, with 11 bases between. There are 11 residues in the CDR3. CDR3 amino acids: CSLLLSNEQFF. Written as DNA, the CDR3 is TGCAGCCTTTTGCTCAGCAATGAGCAGTTCTTC.

V gene TRBV18 combines with J gene TRBJ1-4; D possibly corresponds to TRBD1 (5 bases). In germline, CDR1 is KGHSH, CDR2 LQKENI. This CDR3 contains 15 residues. Deletions cut 2 bases from V and 5 bases from J, with 12 bases between. The CDR3, as DNA: TGTGCCAGCTCACCAACGGGACCGAGCAATGAAAAACTGTTTTTT. Its protein product is CASSPTGPSNEKLFF.

This clonotype came up a few times. The V call is TRBV3-1, the J call TRBJ2-7; D not certain. The CDR3 has 15 residues. The V end lost 1 base, the J end lost 0 bases, and 10 bases lay between the germline ends. Germline CDR1 and CDR2: LGHDT and YNNKEL (reference sequence). This CDR3 reads CASSQGPLRSYEQYF. In DNA, the CDR3 is TGTGCCAGCAGCCAAGGGCCATTACGCTCCTACGAGCAGTACTTC.

The gene calls are TRBV5-1 and TRBJ2-5; tentatively, D is TRBD2 (5 bases). Between the trimmed V and J ends, which lost 0 bases and 1 base, there was a span of 10 bases. The CDR3 runs 15 residues. Germline CDR1 SGHRS, CDR2 YFSETQ. CDR3 bases: TGCGCCAGCAGCTTGGCCGGGGTGATCCAAGAGACCCAGTACTTC. This codes for CASSLAGVIQETQYF.

This rearrangement joins TRBV3-1 to TRBJ2-3; 7 nucleotides line up with TRBD2. Trimming took 5 bases from V and 2 from J; bases not matched to a gene: 13. The CDR3 is made up of 17 amino acids. Germline CDR1 reads LGHDT; CDR2 reads YNNKEL (reference sequence). CDR3 residues: CASSNDPLAADTDTQYF. In DNA form, the CDR3 reads TGTGCCAGCAGCAACGACCCGCTAGCGGCTGACACAGATACGCAGTATTTT.

V and J are TRBV28 and TRBJ2-4; D not resolved. Germline CDR1 and CDR2: MDHEN and SYDVKM. The CDR3 is made up of 15 amino acids. The V gene lost 2 bases and the J gene lost 0 bases, with 8 bases spanning the gap. CDR3 protein: CASSLAVLAKNIQYF. As DNA, the CDR3 is TGTGCCAGCAGTTTAGCCGTTTTAGCCAAAAACATTCAGTACTTC.

This clonotype was found a few times. The CDR3 region has the DNA TGTGCCAGCAGCCAAGAAACGGGGACGGCCGTCTTGGGGGAGCTGTTTTTT. This sequence encodes CASSQETGTAVLGELFF. The chain combines TRBV14 with TRBJ2-2, with D perhaps TRBD1 or TRBD2 (5 bases each). The V gene's germline CDR1 is SGHDN and CDR2 FVKESK. CDR3 length: 17 amino acids. Deletions cut 0 bases from V and 8 bases from J, with 19 bases between.

This clonotype was picked up a small number of times. The CDR3 spells CSVEDDSGYEQYF. The DNA for the CDR3 is TGCAGCGTTGAAGACGATAGCGGGTACGAGCAGTACTTC. The rearrangement links TRBV29-1 to TRBJ2-7; 7 bases are a match to TRBD2. The germline gives CDR1 SQVTM, CDR2 ANQGSEA. V dropped 0 bases and J dropped 4; count of bases not matched to a gene: 3. The CDR3 spans 13 residues.

This chain connects TRBV28 to TRBJ2-7, with no clear D. CDR3 length: 13 residues. Trimming pared 6 bases from V and 5 bases from J, leaving 14 bases between. CDR1 MDHEN and CDR2 SYDVKM come from the germline V gene. The chain's CDR3 is CASSPGPVHEQYF. The CDR3 DNA sequence: TGTGCCAGCAGCCCAGGACCAGTCCACGAGCAGTACTTC.

This chain joins TRBV7-3 and TRBJ1-5; TRBD1 is a possible D gene (5 bases). The CDR3 is 14 amino acids. V was clipped by 0 bases and J by 7 bases, with 10 bases between them. Per the germline V gene, CDR1 is SGHTA and CDR2 is FQGTGA. CDR3 nucleotide sequence: TGTGCCAGCAGCTTAACCCATGGGGACCAGCCCCAGCATTTT. The encoded protein is CASSLTHGDQPQHF. Variable domain in full (rest from reference TRBV7-3 and TRBJ1-5): GAGVSQTPSNKVTEKGKYVELRCDPISGHTALYWYRQSLGQGPEFLIYFQGTGAADDSGLPNDRFFAVRPEGSVSTLKIQRTERGDSAVYLCASSLTHGDQPQHFGDGTRLSIL.

This chain links TRBV5-4 with TRBJ2-1, with no clear D. The CDR3 is 14 amino acids. V lost 0 bases, J lost 10 bases, and 14 bases lay in between. CDR1 and CDR2 (germline): SGHNT, YYREEE (reference sequence). In DNA, the CDR3 is TGTGCCAGCAGCTTGGCCGGGCCGCTCTTCGAGCAGTTCTTC. Its translation is CASSLAGPLFEQFF.

The rearrangement uses TRBV4-1 and TRBJ2-1, with 8 bases fitting TRBD2. CDR1 is MGHRA and CDR2 is YSYEKL in the germline V gene. There are 17 residues in the CDR3. With V trimmed by 1 base and J by 0 bases, 5 bases remained unmatched. CDR3 in amino acids: CASSQVELAASYNEQFF. Written as DNA, the CDR3 is TGCGCCAGCAGCCAAGTAGAACTAGCGGCCTCCTACAATGAGCAGTTCTTC.

This rearrangement joins TRBV4-1 to TRBJ1-2; 7 bases map to TRBD1. The CDR3 runs 15 residues. The germline V gene encodes CDR1 MGHRA and CDR2 YSYEKL. Losses at the gene ends were 0 bases for V and 3 bases for J; bases not matched to a gene: 4. CDR3 in DNA: TGCGCCAGCAGCCAAGAGACCGGGACAGACTATGGCTACACCTTC. Its protein product is CASSQETGTDYGYTF.

The chain links TRBV5-5 to TRBJ1-2; D is undetermined. Germline V gene data show CDR1 as SGHKS and CDR2 as YYEKEE (reference sequence). CDR3 length equals 14 residues. Trimming removed 0 bases at V and 2 bases at J, with 8 bases between. The CDR3: CASSLDQWNYGYTF. CDR3 in DNA: TGTGCCAGCAGCTTGGACCAGTGGAACTATGGCTACACCTTC.